This TCR beta chain was sequenced during a study of CD8 T cells in ankylosing spondylitis. TCRdb reprocessed the 5' RACE reads with MiXCR, giving one entry per CDR3 protein. The sample records roughly 13,000 distinct CDR3 sequences, approximately 3% being singletons. This clonotype was counted ten times or more. Unmatched junction bases numbered 3, after V lost 0 bases and J lost 3 bases. Germline values: CDR1 SGDLS, CDR2 YYNGEE. The CDR3 extends over 15 amino acids. This TCR was sampled from a male donor with ankylosing spondylitis or in good health (not recorded which). The V gene is TRBV9, the J gene TRBJ2-1, with TRBD2 matching over 7 bases. What was sequenced was blood, either unsorted or a sorted T cell fraction (not recorded which). CDR3 bases: TGTGCCAGCAGCGTAGTTTCTAGCGGCTACAATGAGCAGTTCTTC. Amino acid sequence: CASSVVSSGYNEQFF.